The sample holds one count of the clone carrying this TCR beta chain. Its target is unknown. The data originate from a study of T cell responses to AZD1222 COVID-19 vaccine. From germline, CDR1 is LGHNT and CDR2 FRNRAP. This CDR3 region has 12 residues. V lost 0 bases to trimming and J lost 9 bases, with 6 bases between them. Study conclusions and caveats: Two AZD1222 administrations were followed by greater Spike-specific TCR breadth and depth.

Method: immunoSEQ multiplex PCR; TCRdb's copy keeps in-frame clones and lacks some. The table lists approximately 140,000 clones, about 93% of them singletons. The source of this sequence is an adult in good health. The chain is built from TRBV12-5 and TRBJ1-5; the D is unclear. The sample in question was peripheral blood, obtained on day 0 of AZD1222 vaccination. The CDR3 region is CASGLVHPPQHF. The DNA of the CDR3 is TGTGCTAGTGGTTTGGTACATCCGCCCCAGCATTTT.